This entry lists 25 T cell receptor beta chains sequenced from one sample in a study of cytomegalovirus exposure and HLA in healthy donors. Measured with immunoSEQ multiplex PCR; TCRdb has only the in-frame clones, and not every one. Found here are tens of thousands of clones, about 85% of them singletons; the top ten hold about 3%. Sequenced sample: PBMCs. The receptor set was obtained from a man aged 30 to 45 in good health and CMV-seronegative.

The chain uses TRBV28 and TRBJ1-5, with unresolved D. The germline CDR1 and CDR2 sequences are MDHEN and SYDVKM. This CDR3 is 12 amino acids long. V was cut by 5 bases and J by 5 bases, with 7 bases left in between. The CDR3 nucleotides are TGTGCCAGCAGTGGGAGTTATCAGCCCCAGCATTTT. Its protein is CASSGSYQPQHF.

Turning to this clone: Other nucleotide sequences in the sample specify the same CDR3. CDR3 sequence (DNA): TGTGCCAGCAGCGGGGGACAGGGCAACACTGAAGCTTTCTTT. This codes for CASSGGQGNTEAFF. J is TRBJ1-1 and V is TRBV9; 9 bases agree with TRBD1. The CDR3 extends over 14 amino acids. The V segment lost 3 bases and the J segment 2 bases; nucleotides outside the gene matches: 2. Germline lookup yields CDR1 SGDLS and CDR2 YYNGEE.

This chain joins TRBV11-3 and TRBJ2-3; D is unclear. The germline gives CDR1 SGHNT, CDR2 YENEEA. V lost 1 base and J 0 bases, leaving 11 bases between the germline ends. CDR3 size: 16 residues. CDR3 in DNA: TGTGCCAGCAGCTTAGGACACCGAGAAAGCACAGATACGCAGTATTTT. It translates to CASSLGHRESTDTQYF.

This sequence joins TRBV11-3 and TRBJ1-3; the D gene is possibly TRBD1 (6 bases). V dropped 4 bases and J dropped 2 bases, with 15 bases sitting between them. Germline CDR1 and CDR2: SGHNT and YENEEA. CDR3 length equals 16 residues. The CDR3 DNA follows: TGTGCCAGCAGCTCCCTTACAGGGAAGGCTGGAAACACCATATATTTT. Translated, it gives CASSSLTGKAGNTIYF.

The chain employs TRBV18 and TRBJ2-1; TRBD2 matches 16 bases. Losses at the gene ends were 5 bases for V and 8 bases for J; bases not matched to a gene: 15. The CDR3 loop spans 19 amino acids. Germline V gene data show CDR1 as KGHSH and CDR2 as LQKENI. CDR3: CASSTLPGLAGGPGHEQFF. Written as DNA, the CDR3 is TGTGCCAGCTCAACACTCCCGGGACTAGCGGGAGGGCCCGGTCATGAGCAGTTCTTC.

The chain carries TRBV5-4 and TRBJ1-2; 7 bases are shared with TRBD1. This CDR3 comprises 15 residues. Germline trimming cut 4 bases from V and 5 bases from J; bases unmatched to any gene: 11. Germline V lookup: CDR1 SGHNT, CDR2 YYREEE (reference sequence). As DNA, the CDR3 is TGTGCCAGCAGCATCGGGACAGCGGGCTTATATGGCTACACCTTC. Encoded protein: CASSIGTAGLYGYTF.

This chain joins TRBV4-3 and TRBJ2-7; D possibly corresponds to TRBD1 (5 bases). The V end was cut by 0 bases, the J end by 4 bases, with 7 bases between. The germline gives CDR1 LGHNA, CDR2 YSLEER. The CDR3 is 13 amino acids. Written as DNA, the CDR3 is TGCGCCAGCAGCCAAGATCAGGGTTACGAGCAGTACGTC. Amino acids: CASSQDQGYEQYV.

The V call is TRBV9, the J call TRBJ1-4; 9 bases match TRBD1. CDR3 length: 15 amino acids. V gave up 7 bases and J gave up 4 bases; unmatched junction bases: 8. Germline V gene data show CDR1 as SGDLS and CDR2 as YYNGEE. In DNA form, the CDR3 reads TGTGCCAGCTCCTTAGGACAGGGGTTTAATGAAAAACTGTTTTTT. Translated, it gives CASSLGQGFNEKLFF.

The chain carries TRBV6-5 and TRBJ2-3; D unclear. Germline CDR1 reads MNHEY; CDR2 reads SVGAGI. The CDR3 extends over 14 amino acids. The germline V and J ends were trimmed by 5 bases and 2 bases, with 11 bases remaining between them. CDR3 sequence reads: CASSPPVLTDTQYF. The CDR3 nucleotides read TGTGCCAGCAGTCCCCCGGTCCTCACAGATACGCAGTATTTT.

The chain links TRBV7-2 to TRBJ2-2; weak D call: TRBD1 (6 bases). CDR3 length: 14 amino acids. CDR1 is SGHTA, CDR2 FQGNSA, per germline. V was shortened by 5 bases and J by 6 bases, with 13 bases between the two germline ends. CDR3 sequence (DNA): TGTGCCAGCAGCCCAACAGGGTCCGCCGGGGAGCTGTTTTTT. Its translation is CASSPTGSAGELFF.

This clone was seen a few times. This chain joins TRBV2 and TRBJ2-2; D is unclear. The germline V and J ends were trimmed by 9 bases and 3 bases, with 11 bases remaining between them. Germline V gives CDR1 SNHLY, CDR2 FYNNEI. The CDR3 totals 13 residues. The CDR3 here is CASTRGYTGELFF. CDR3 nucleotides: TGTGCCAGTACCCGAGGTTACACCGGGGAGCTGTTTTTT.

This chain uses TRBV2 with TRBJ2-5; D gene unclear. The V and J ends lost 8 bases and 4 bases respectively, with 11 bases between them. Germline lookup yields CDR1 SNHLY and CDR2 FYNNEI. The CDR3 is 12 residues long. Written as DNA, the CDR3 is TGTGCCAGCCAAACGACTGGAGAGACCCAGTACTTC. It codes for CASQTTGETQYF.

This clone was seen just once. This rearrangement joins TRBV10-3 to TRBJ2-3; TRBD1 matches 10 bases. Looked up from germline, CDR1 is ENHRY and CDR2 is SYGVKD. The V segment lost 6 bases and the J segment 2 bases; nucleotides outside the gene matches: 5. The CDR3 consists of 15 residues. This CDR3 reads CAIRGTGVPTDTQYF. The CDR3 bases are TGTGCCATCAGGGGGACAGGGGTCCCCACAGATACGCAGTATTTT.

The CDR3 region has the DNA TGTGCCAGTAGTCAACAGGGAAATCAGCCCCAGCATTTT. Its translation is CASSQQGNQPQHF. The chain employs TRBV19 and TRBJ1-5; D is possibly TRBD1 (6 bases). The V end lost 5 bases, the J end lost 4 bases, and 9 bases lay between the germline ends. Germline CDR1 is LNHDA and CDR2 is SQIVND (reference sequence). This CDR3 comprises 13 residues.

The rearrangement joins TRBV25-1 to TRBJ1-1; the D gene is possibly TRBD1 (6 bases). This CDR3 has 16 amino acids. Trimming took off 4 bases at V and 5 bases at J, with 20 bases between the two ends. The germline gives CDR1 MGHDK, CDR2 SYGVNS. This chain's CDR3 is CASSVRGTSSSTEAFF. CDR3 nucleotides: TGTGCCAGCAGTGTTCGAGGGACATCATCGTCGACTGAAGCTTTCTTT. The variable domain in full, completed from reference TRBV25-1 and TRBJ1-1, reads EADIYQTPRYLVIGTGKKITLECSQTMGHDKMYWYQQDPGMELHLIHYSYGVNSTEKGDLSSESTVSRIRTEHFPLTLESARPSHTSQYLCASSVRGTSSSTEAFFGQGTRLTVV.

The chain is built from TRBV14 and TRBJ2-5, with D unresolved. This CDR3 spans 16 amino acids. The germline CDR1 and CDR2 sequences are SGHDN and FVKESK. The germline V and J ends were trimmed by 0 bases and 5 bases, with 16 bases remaining between them. CDR3 loop: CASSQEVWSDKETQYF. DNA for the CDR3: TGTGCCAGCAGCCAAGAGGTTTGGAGCGATAAGGAGACCCAGTACTTC.

V is TRBV30 and J is TRBJ2-7; 7 bases fit TRBD1. V was pared by 6 bases and J by 6 bases, with 14 bases of the junction left unmatched. Germline V lookup: CDR1 GTSNPN, CDR2 SVGIG (reference sequence). The CDR3 spans 14 residues. In nucleotides, the CDR3 is TGTGCCTGTACCTCAGGGGGTTACCCCTTCGAGCAGTACTTC. As protein: CACTSGGYPFEQYF. The whole variable domain, remainder taken from reference TRBV30 and TRBJ2-7, is SQTIHQWPATLVQPVGSPLSLECTVEGTSNPNLYWYRQAAGRGLQLLFYSVGIGQISSEVPQNLSASRPQDRQFILSSKKLLLSDSGFYLCACTSGGYPFEQYFGPGTRLTVT.

The CDR3 DNA reads as TGTGCCAGCAGCTTAGAATCAACCAATAGACTAGCGGGATGGGAGACCCAGTACTTC. It encodes CASSLESTNRLAGWETQYF. V is TRBV11-3 and J is TRBJ2-5; 11 bases agree with TRBD2. With 0 bases clipped from V and 5 bases from J, the junction kept 14 bases outside the gene matches. The CDR3 spans 19 residues. Germline CDR1 SGHNT, CDR2 YENEEA.

The CDR3, as DNA: TGTGCCAGCAGCACTAGCGGGAAGAAAGATACGCAGTATTTT. It translates to CASSTSGKKDTQYF. The chain uses TRBV27 and TRBJ2-3; 10 bases fit TRBD2. The germline gives CDR1 MNHEY, CDR2 SMNVEV (reference sequence). V was clipped by 6 bases and J by 5 bases; unmatched bases: 5. The CDR3 length is 14 residues.

The chain couples TRBV28 to TRBJ1-5; tentatively, D is TRBD1 (5 bases). Trimming shortened V by 0 bases and J by 5 bases, and 32 bases separated the two germline ends. Germline V gives CDR1 MDHEN, CDR2 SYDVKM. The CDR3 contains 22 residues. The CDR3 DNA sequence: TGTGCCAGCAGTTTATGGATATCCGGGCCGACTACAGAGACGGGACTTTATCAGCCCCAGCATTTT. Translating gives CASSLWISGPTTETGLYQPQHF.

CDR3 loop: CASSFSGAYNEQFF. The CDR3 DNA is TGTGCCAGCAGCTTTAGCGGGGCATACAATGAGCAGTTCTTC. The V and J genes are TRBV7-9 and TRBJ2-1; 8 bases map to TRBD2. Losses at the gene ends were 3 bases for V and 4 bases for J; bases not matched to a gene: 2. CDR1 is SEHNR and CDR2 is FQNEAQ in the germline V gene (reference sequence). The CDR3 loop spans 14 amino acids.

CDR3 DNA sequence: TGTGCCTGGAGTGTCTCTTTGGCCGTGAACACTGAAGCTTTCTTT. Its translation: CAWSVSLAVNTEAFF. The chain recombines TRBV30 with TRBJ1-1, with unresolved D. Germline assignment: CDR1 GTSNPN and CDR2 SVGIG (reference sequence). The CDR3 covers 15 residues. The V end lost 0 bases, the J end lost 0 bases, and 11 bases lay between the germline ends.

The chain joins TRBV4-1 to TRBJ1-1, with a weak D call TRBD1 (6 bases). This CDR3 is built from 16 residues. Germline lookup yields CDR1 MGHRA and CDR2 YSYEKL. Trimming shortened V by 4 bases and J by 1 base, and 16 bases separated the two germline ends. The CDR3 spells CASSPNKQGPNTEAFF. Written as DNA, the CDR3 is TGCGCCAGCAGCCCTAATAAACAGGGACCGAACACTGAAGCTTTCTTT.

V gene TRBV28 combines with J gene TRBJ1-1; D not resolved. V gave up 6 bases and J gave up 2 bases, with 4 bases separating them. Germline CDR1 reads MDHEN; CDR2 reads SYDVKM. The CDR3 is made up of 11 amino acids. The chain's CDR3 is CASSTNTEAFF. In DNA, the CDR3 is TGTGCCAGCAGCACTAACACTGAAGCTTTCTTT.

The gene calls are TRBV15 and TRBJ1-1, with 8 bases identical to TRBD1. Trimming at V came to 3 bases and at J to 4 bases, leaving 10 bases not matched to a gene. Germline CDR1 is LNHNV and CDR2 is YYDKDF (reference sequence). This CDR3 has 16 amino acids. CDR3 in DNA: TGTGCCACCAGCAGCTCAGGGGGCTTAGGTGGCACTGAAGCTTTCTTT. It yields the protein CATSSSGGLGGTEAFF.